This T cell receptor (beta chain) was sequenced for a study of T-cell memory formation after mild COVID-19 (dated by TCRdb to the early 2020s). Regarding the research as a whole: Most TCR sequence clusters were specific to one of the two donors. T-cell clones expanding and contracting after mild COVID-19 in a couple of donors were tracked by longitudinal TCRalpha and TCRbeta repertoire sequencing. The cohort was made up of two young adult volunteers, one female and one male, who were previously healthy.

With regard to this clonotype: Its target antigen remains unknown. Qualities for individual bases were not recorded, and no much larger clone is one base off.

Reads for this sample came from an Illumina NovaSeq 6000. TCRalpha and TCRbeta cDNA libraries were built by 5'RACE with constant-segment primers, adding sample barcodes and unique molecular identifiers. RNA was extracted from every sample with Trizol reagent. Libraries were amplified in two PCR steps, with a second sample barcode and Illumina TruSeq adapters added in the second step. Libraries were sequenced on an Illumina NovaSeq with 2 x 150 bp paired-end reads. In the original analysis: Demultiplexing of reads and collapsing into UMI-guided consensus sequences were performed with migec v1.2.7. Using mixcr v2.1.11, UMI consensuses were aligned to TRA and TRB V and J templates and then assembled into clonotypes. A clonotype was counted as expanded or contracted only if both edgeR and NoisET called the change significant, with noise models trained on biological replicates. For edgeR calls, the cutoffs were a false discovery rate-adjusted p below 0.01 and a log2 fold-change threshold of 1. As an exploratory analysis of dynamics, PCA with hierarchical clustering was applied to max-normalized trajectories of the 1000 most abundant clonotypes. Each responding clone was given a CD4 or CD8 phenotype based on the CD4+ and CD8+ repertoires, which had been sequenced separately. TCRdb reprocessed the public reads (quality trimming at Q25 with fastp, clone calling with MiXCR) and kept in-frame beta chains. Each entry is one CDR3 protein sequence, shown with its most common DNA and genes. For this entry, the V and J calls and clone size follow TCRdb and not the study's own pipeline. The sample profile shows about 320,000 distinct CDR3 sequences; approximately 15% of them were found once. Of the sample, 21% is held by the ten largest clones.

Deletion took 4 bases off V and 5 bases off J, with a span of 18 bases between the germline ends. From the germline V gene, CDR1 is SGHRS and CDR2 is YFSETQ. The CDR3 contains 15 residues, cysteine and phenylalanine counted. The retained sequence is limited to the CDR3, 45 bases, with the frame set at the first base. PBMCs were isolated by Ficoll-Paque density gradient centrifugation. Beyond this particular receptor, the publication reports: Only two mild cases were covered by the study, and larger cohorts that include severe cases with pre-infection samples were considered necessary. Some responding clones were found in pre-infection memory, which suggests that pre-existing cross-reactive memory T cells took part in the SARS-CoV-2 response. Clones contracting from day 15 to 85 had balanced CD4/CD8 phenotypes, while a second wave expanding from day 15 to 37 was biased towards CD4+. Contracting CD4+ clones appeared mostly in the CM and EM memory subsets, whereas CD8+ clones were enriched in EMRA. The second-wave clones that peaked on day 37 were not confirmed to be SARS-CoV-2 specific.

The specimen was PBMCs or a T cell subset sorted from them (not recorded which). The V and J genes are TRBV5-1 and TRBJ1-1; TRBD1 is a possible D gene, resting on 6 matching bases. The receptor was isolated from a man aged 18 to 35 who had mild COVID-19 (a few samples of this study predate the infection). The sample titles of this study are shuffled in the database, so cell type and time point are left out; the donor was told from shared clones. The DNA reads TGCGCCAGCAGCCGGGAGGGGCAGGGGAGGACTGAAGCTTTCTTT. Its product reads: CASSREGQGRTEAFF. Where the CDR3 stops, the reference TRBV5-1 and TRBJ1-1 genes take over; the full variable domain is KAGVTQTPRYLIKTRGQQVTLSCSPISGHRSVSWYQQTPGQGLQFLFEYFSETQRNKGNFPGRFSGRQFSNSRSEMNVSTLELGDSALYLCASSREGQGRTEAFFGQGTRLTVV.